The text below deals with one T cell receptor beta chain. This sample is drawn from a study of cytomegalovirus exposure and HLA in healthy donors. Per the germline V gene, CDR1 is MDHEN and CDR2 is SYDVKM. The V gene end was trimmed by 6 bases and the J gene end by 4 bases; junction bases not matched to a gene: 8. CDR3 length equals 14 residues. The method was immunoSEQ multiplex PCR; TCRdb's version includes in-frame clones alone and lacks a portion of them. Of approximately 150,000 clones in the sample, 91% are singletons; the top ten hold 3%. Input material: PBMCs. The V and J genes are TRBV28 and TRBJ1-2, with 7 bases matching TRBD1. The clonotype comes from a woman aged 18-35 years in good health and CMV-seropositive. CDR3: CASSSGSGGYGYTF. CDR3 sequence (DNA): TGTGCCAGCAGCTCAGGGTCAGGGGGCTATGGCTACACCTTC.